A single sample is the source of the 27 T cell receptor beta chains below, sequenced in a study of blood T cell repertoires in COVID-19. The repertoire was sequenced with immunoSEQ multiplex PCR; TCRdb's copy has only in-frame clones and lacks some. This sample yields about 230,000 clones, of which 65% to 90% are seen a single time; around 5.5% belongs to the top ten. The sample taken for sequencing was peripheral blood. These receptors all come from a man in his forties or fifties with COVID-19, enrolled during active disease.

The CDR3 sequence is CASSYLDRQNEKLFF. In DNA form, the CDR3 reads TGTGCCAGCAGTTACCTCGACCGACAGAATGAAAAACTGTTTTTT. The rearrangement uses TRBV6-2 or TRBV6-3 and TRBJ1-4, with a tentative D call TRBD1 (5 bases). Trimming stripped 2 bases from V and 5 bases from J, with 12 bases between. CDR3 length equals 15 residues. Germline V gene sequence: CDR1 MNHEY, CDR2 SVGEGT.

This clone was found once. This rearrangement joins TRBV28 to TRBJ1-2, with 7 nucleotides matching TRBD1. Germline CDR1 reads MDHEN; CDR2 reads SYDVKM. J was trimmed by 8 bases and V by 3 bases; bases with no gene match: 6. The CDR3 is 13 amino acids. The CDR3 loop reads CASSLEGAGGYTF. CDR3 sequence (DNA): TGTGCCAGCAGTTTGGAGGGGGCCGGCGGCTACACCTTC.

The chain couples TRBV28 to TRBJ2-7, with 8 nucleotides matching TRBD2. The J segment lost 2 bases and the V segment lost 6 bases, leaving 6 bases of the junction unmatched. CDR3 length: 14 amino acids. Germline CDR1 reads MDHEN; CDR2 reads SYDVKM. The CDR3 nucleotides read TGTGCCAGCAGCACCGGGACTAGTGCCTACGAGCAGTACTTC. This gives the protein CASSTGTSAYEQYF.

This clone was counted a single time. The chain recombines TRBV19 with TRBJ2-1; TRBD1 agrees at 9 bases. The CDR3 totals 12 residues. Germline lookup yields CDR1 LNHDA and CDR2 SQIVND (reference sequence). The V gene end was trimmed by 10 bases and the J gene end by 7 bases; junction bases not matched to a gene: 5. The CDR3 is CATGQGFNEQFF. In nucleotides, the CDR3 is TGTGCCACGGGACAGGGTTTTAATGAGCAGTTCTTC.

The V gene is TRBV20-1, the J gene TRBJ2-2; D remains ambiguous. Trimming took 3 bases from V and 0 from J, leaving 8 bases between them. The CDR3 covers 14 residues. Germline V gene data show CDR1 as DFQATT and CDR2 as SNEGSKA (reference sequence). CDR3 sequence reads: CSASPTANTGELFF. The CDR3 coding sequence is TGCAGTGCTAGTCCCACAGCGAACACCGGGGAGCTGTTTTTT.

The chain has TRBV4-2 and TRBJ2-1; 13 nucleotides match TRBD2. Losses at the gene ends were 0 bases for V and 9 bases for J; bases not matched to a gene: 5. The germline gives CDR1 LGHNA, CDR2 YNFKEQ. The CDR3 runs 16 residues. The CDR3 sequence: CASSQESLAGGREQFF. In DNA form, the CDR3 reads TGTGCCAGCAGCCAAGAGTCACTAGCGGGGGGGCGTGAGCAGTTCTTC.

Here the CDR3 DNA reads TGTGCCAGCAGCAGGACAGGAGCTAACTATGGCTACACCTTC. Translating gives CASSRTGANYGYTF. The chain joins TRBV9 to TRBJ1-2; 7 nucleotides align to TRBD1. Looked up from germline, CDR1 is SGDLS and CDR2 is YYNGEE. The CDR3 totals 14 residues. The V and J ends lost 4 bases and 0 bases, in that order; junction bases with no gene match: 3. The entire variable domain, with the rest obtained from reference TRBV9 and TRBJ1-2, is as follows: DSGVTQTPKHLITATGQRVTLRCSPRSGDLSVYWYQQSLDQGLQFLIQYYNGEERAKGNILERFSAQQFPDLHSELNLSSLELGDSALYFCASSRTGANYGYTFGSGTRLTVV.

This rearrangement joins TRBV10-3 to TRBJ2-3; tentative D call: TRBD2 (5 bases). The CDR3 extends over 13 amino acids. V dropped 6 bases and J dropped 6 bases, with 13 bases sitting between them. CDR1 is ENHRY, CDR2 SYGVKD, per germline. CDR3 loop: CAIRKEVSDTQYF. The CDR3 DNA sequence: TGTGCCATCAGAAAGGAGGTCTCGGATACGCAGTATTTT.

The gene calls are TRBV25-1 and TRBJ2-7; 9 nucleotides agree with TRBD1. There are 16 residues in the CDR3. In germline, CDR1 is MGHDK, CDR2 SYGVNS. V shed 2 bases and J 6 bases; nucleotides not matched to a gene: 11. The CDR3 spells CASSERPGQGPGEQYF. The CDR3 DNA is TGTGCCAGCAGTGAACGACCGGGACAGGGTCCCGGCGAGCAGTACTTC.

The chain has TRBV7-3 and TRBJ2-1, with D tentatively TRBD2 (6 bases). The germline V gene encodes CDR1 SGHTA and CDR2 FQGTGA. The CDR3 contains 15 residues. V was trimmed by 1 base and J by 9 bases, leaving 16 bases between them. This CDR3 is CASSLSREVFGEQFF. The CDR3 coding sequence is TGTGCCAGCAGCTTAAGCAGGGAGGTTTTTGGTGAGCAGTTCTTC.

The gene calls are TRBV2 and TRBJ1-2; tentative D call: TRBD1 (6 bases). The CDR3 loop spans 13 amino acids. CDR1 SNHLY and CDR2 FYNNEI come from the germline V gene. The V end lost 6 bases, the J end lost 4 bases, and 12 bases lay between the germline ends. The CDR3 nucleotides are TGTGCCAGCAGCAGTACACAGGGCTATGGCTACACCTTC. This translates into CASSSTQGYGYTF.

The chain has TRBV24-1 and TRBJ2-7; tentatively, D is TRBD2 (5 bases). The CDR3 runs to 12 residues. The germline V and J ends were trimmed by 6 bases and 3 bases, with 8 bases remaining between them. CDR1 is KGHDR and CDR2 is SFDVKD in the germline V gene. CDR3 sequence: CATSRGNYEQYF. CDR3 DNA: TGTGCCACCAGTCGGGGAAACTACGAGCAGTACTTC.

The genes are TRBV2 and TRBJ1-6; the D is unclear. In germline, CDR1 is SNHLY, CDR2 FYNNEI. The CDR3 length is 13 residues. Trimming removed 3 bases at V and 10 bases at J, with 10 bases between. CDR3 protein: CASSEEGGSPLHF. The CDR3 coding sequence is TGTGCCAGCAGTGAGGAGGGAGGCTCACCCCTCCACTTT.

This chain links TRBV20-1 with TRBJ2-2; no clear D. Trimming pared 3 bases from V and 0 bases from J, leaving 8 bases between. This CDR3 spans 14 amino acids. CDR1 is DFQATT and CDR2 is SNEGSKA in the germline V gene (reference sequence). This CDR3 is CSASGHANTGELFF. The CDR3 nucleotides read TGCAGTGCTAGTGGGCACGCGAACACCGGGGAGCTGTTTTTT.

The chain employs TRBV20-1 and TRBJ1-6, with D perhaps matching TRBD1 (5 bases). Germline V gene sequence: CDR1 DFQATT, CDR2 SNEGSKA (reference sequence). The CDR3 is 15 amino acids. The ends were cut back, 3 bases at V and 3 bases at J, with 12 bases in the middle. The CDR3 sequence: CSASRNRLYNSPLHF. The CDR3 region has the DNA TGCAGTGCTAGTAGGAACAGGCTCTATAATTCACCCCTCCACTTT.

This CDR3 is CASLPRDTYNEQFF. The DNA of the CDR3 is TGTGCCAGCCTGCCCCGGGACACCTACAATGAGCAGTTCTTC. The chain links TRBV2 to TRBJ2-1, with a tentative D call TRBD1 (6 bases). This CDR3 contains 14 residues. Germline V lookup: CDR1 SNHLY, CDR2 FYNNEI. Between the trimmed V and J ends, which lost 8 bases and 2 bases, there was a span of 13 bases. The full variable domain, rest sourced from reference TRBV2 and TRBJ2-1, is EPEVTQTPSHQVTQMGQEVILRCVPISNHLYFYWYRQILGQKVEFLVSFYNNEISEKSEIFDDQFSVERPDGSNFTLKIRSTKLEDSAMYFCASLPRDTYNEQFFGPGTRLTVL.

This sequence joins TRBV10-3 and TRBJ2-1; 7 bases agree with TRBD1. The CDR3 loop spans 15 amino acids. Germline V gives CDR1 ENHRY, CDR2 SYGVKD. With V trimmed by 4 bases and J by 4 bases, 7 bases remained unmatched. CDR3 sequence reads: CAISVKGADYNEQFF. The CDR3 bases are TGTGCCATCAGTGTTAAGGGGGCTGATTACAATGAGCAGTTCTTC.

This clone has only one observation. The chain joins TRBV30 to TRBJ2-5; 11 bases are a match to TRBD1. V shed 5 bases and J 5 bases; nucleotides not matched to a gene: 4. This CDR3 has 13 residues. In germline, CDR1 is GTSNPN, CDR2 SVGIG (reference sequence). CDR3 coding DNA: TGTGCCTGGGGGGGACAGGGGGAGGAGACCCAGTACTTC. Residues: CAWGGQGEETQYF.

The chain recombines TRBV7-2 with TRBJ2-7; 10 nucleotides agree with TRBD1. The CDR3 loop spans 15 amino acids. V dropped 3 bases and J dropped 4; count of bases not matched to a gene: 6. Germline values: CDR1 SGHTA, CDR2 FQGNSA. The CDR3 reads CASSFGGQGSYEQYF. For the CDR3, the DNA is TGTGCCAGCAGCTTTGGGGGACAGGGGAGTTACGAGCAGTACTTC.

The rearrangement links TRBV3-1 (or the pseudogene TRBV3-2) to TRBJ2-5, with 9 nucleotides matching TRBD2. The length of the CDR3 is 16 residues. Trimming at V came to 2 bases and at J to 4 bases, leaving 8 bases not matched to a gene. Per the germline V gene, CDR1 is LGHDT and CDR2 is YNNKEL (reference sequence). CDR3 DNA: TGTGCCAGCAGCCAATTTAGCGGGGGCCTGGCAGAGACCCAGTACTTC. Translated, it gives CASSQFSGGLAETQYF.

This sequence joins TRBV24-1 and TRBJ2-1; TRBD1 matches at 10 bases. CDR3 length: 16 amino acids. Germline values: CDR1 KGHDR, CDR2 SFDVKD. With V trimmed by 3 bases and J by 7 bases, 8 bases remained unmatched. In DNA, the CDR3 is TGTGCCACCAGTGATCCCGGGACAGGGGTAGTTAATGAGCAGTTCTTC. Protein product: CATSDPGTGVVNEQFF.

The chain joins TRBV19 to TRBJ2-3, with TRBD2 identical over 9 bases. CDR1 is LNHDA, CDR2 SQIVND, per germline (reference sequence). This CDR3 is 15 amino acids long. V lost 8 bases, J lost 0 bases, and 6 bases stayed unmatched. The CDR3 reads CASAGGLTSTDTQYF. The CDR3 DNA follows: TGTGCCAGTGCGGGGGGGCTCACTAGCACAGATACGCAGTATTTT.

The chain joins TRBV6-5 to TRBJ2-7; D remains unclear. CDR3 size: 14 residues. Germline V lookup: CDR1 MNHEY, CDR2 SVGAGI. The V gene lost 0 bases and the J gene lost 2 bases, with 8 bases spanning the gap. Written as DNA, the CDR3 is TGTGCCAGCAGTTACTCCTCTCCGGCCTACGAGCAGTACTTC. Translating it yields CASSYSSPAYEQYF.

The J gene is TRBJ2-7, the V gene TRBV14, with TRBD2 identical over 12 bases. This CDR3 is built from 16 residues. Germline CDR1 and CDR2: SGHDN and FVKESK. With V trimmed by 4 bases and J by 2 bases, 6 bases remained unmatched. The CDR3 bases are TGTGCCAGCAGCCTTCGACTAGCGGGGGACCCCTACGAGCAGTACTTC. It specifies CASSLRLAGDPYEQYF.

The rearrangement uses TRBV14 and TRBJ1-1; 12 nucleotides match TRBD1. The germline gives CDR1 SGHDN, CDR2 FVKESK. This CDR3 contains 15 residues. Trimming at V came to 3 bases and at J to 7 bases, leaving 6 bases not matched to a gene. The chain's CDR3 is CASSQGQGAVSEAFF. The CDR3 nucleotides are TGTGCCAGCAGCCAGGGACAGGGGGCAGTAAGTGAAGCTTTCTTT.

The rearrangement uses TRBV7-9 and TRBJ1-1, with 7 nucleotides matching TRBD1. The CDR3 has 18 residues. The trim removed 5 bases at V and 2 bases at J, leaving 17 bases unmatched. In germline, CDR1 is SEHNR, CDR2 FQNEAQ (reference sequence). The CDR3 DNA is TGTGCCAGCAGCAAACTTCGACAGGGAGGTTGGGGAAACACTGAAGCTTTCTTT. Translating gives CASSKLRQGGWGNTEAFF.

The chain combines TRBV7-2 with TRBJ1-2, with 8 bases lining up with TRBD1. Germline V gene data show CDR1 as SGHTA and CDR2 as FQGNSA. V lost 2 bases to trimming and J lost 6 bases; unmatched junction nucleotides: 2. The CDR3 has 13 residues. CDR3 bases: TGTGCCAGCAGCTTACGACAGGGGCATGGCTACACCTTC. Translated, it gives CASSLRQGHGYTF.